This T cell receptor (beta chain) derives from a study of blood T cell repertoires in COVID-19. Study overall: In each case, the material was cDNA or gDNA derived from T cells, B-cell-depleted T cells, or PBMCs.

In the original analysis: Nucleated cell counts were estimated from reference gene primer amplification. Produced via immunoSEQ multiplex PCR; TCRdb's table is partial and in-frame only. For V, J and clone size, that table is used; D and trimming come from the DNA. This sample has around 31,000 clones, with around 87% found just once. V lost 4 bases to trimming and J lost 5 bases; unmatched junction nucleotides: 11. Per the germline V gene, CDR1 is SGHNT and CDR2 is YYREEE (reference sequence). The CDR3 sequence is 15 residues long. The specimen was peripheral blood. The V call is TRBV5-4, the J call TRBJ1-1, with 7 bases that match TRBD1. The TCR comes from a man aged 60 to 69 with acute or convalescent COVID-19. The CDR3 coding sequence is TGTGCCAGCAGCCAAGGGGACAGAAAGAAAACTGAAGCTTTCTTT. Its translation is CASSQGDRKKTEAFF.